These 23 T cell receptor beta chains originate from one sample sequenced in a study of T-cell memory formation after mild COVID-19. One entry per CDR3 protein results from TCRdb running MiXCR on the 5' RACE reads. The sample records under 600,000 distinct CDR3 sequences, approximately 21% being singletons. Sequencing was carried out using PBMCs or a T cell subset sorted from them (not recorded which). The receptors stem from an adult woman who had mild COVID-19 (a few samples of this study predate the infection). Cell type and time point are not known.

The CDR3 DNA is TGTGCCAGCAGTTATCTCCCAGGATGGGAAAAACTGTTTTTT. Amino acid sequence: CASSYLPGWEKLFF. The chain combines TRBV6-5 with TRBJ1-4, with no clear D. The CDR3 has 14 amino acids. V lost 3 bases, J lost 8 bases, and 13 bases lay in between. The germline V gene encodes CDR1 MNHEY and CDR2 SVGAGI.

This clonotype was seen a handful of times. CDR3 bases: TGTGCCAGCAGCTTAGCCCAGGGGGTTGAAGCTTTCTTT. This encodes CASSLAQGVEAFF. The chain couples TRBV7-8 to TRBJ1-1, with TRBD1 identical over 7 bases. This CDR3 is built from 13 residues. V shed 0 bases, J shed 7 bases, and the junction held 2 bases outside the gene matches. The V gene's germline CDR1 is SGHVS and CDR2 FQNEAQ.

V and J are TRBV9 and TRBJ1-2; TRBD1 agrees at 7 bases. V was clipped by 3 bases and J by 2 bases; unmatched bases: 10. Germline values: CDR1 SGDLS, CDR2 YYNGEE. The CDR3 has 16 residues. CDR3 protein: CASSAHRGDSNYGYTF. For the CDR3, the DNA is TGTGCCAGCAGCGCCCATAGAGGGGACAGCAACTATGGCTACACCTTC.

Many counts were recorded for this clonotype. This sequence joins TRBV29-1 and TRBJ2-1, with D possibly matching TRBD2 (6 bases). CDR3 length: 14 amino acids. CDR1 and CDR2 from the germline V gene are SQVTM and ANQGSEA. Between the trimmed V and J ends, which lost 6 bases and 0 bases, there was a span of 12 bases. CDR3 coding DNA: TGCAGCGTCCGGGGGAAGAGCTCCTACAATGAGCAGTTCTTC. Protein sequence: CSVRGKSSYNEQFF.

V usage is TRBV5-6 and J usage is TRBJ1-5, with D possibly TRBD1 on 6 matching bases. Trimming stripped 3 bases from V and 2 bases from J, with 15 bases between. CDR1 and CDR2 (germline): SGHDT, YYEEEE. The CDR3 consists of 16 residues. CDR3 sequence (DNA): TGTGCCAGCAGCTCCCAGACAGGTTTAGGCAATCAGCCCCAGCATTTT. Its translation is CASSSQTGLGNQPQHF.

This clonotype has at least ten counts. The chain is built from TRBV12-3 or TRBV12-4 and TRBJ2-4; D is unclear. Trimming shortened V by 4 bases and J by 13 bases, and 14 bases separated the two germline ends. The CDR3 is made up of 12 amino acids. CDR3 residues: CASSSLSGPQYF. The CDR3 region has the DNA TGTGCCAGCAGTTCTCTATCCGGACCGCAGTACTTC.

This clonotype has just a few counts. This chain links TRBV5-8 with TRBJ1-5; D call uncertain. V gave up 0 bases and J gave up 0 bases, with 16 bases separating them. The CDR3 contains 18 residues. Germline-derived CDR1 and CDR2 are SGHTS and YDEGEE. The CDR3 DNA follows: TGTGCCAGCAGCTTGGAGTATCAGGAGGCTTTTAGCAATCAGCCCCAGCATTTT. Protein: CASSLEYQEAFSNQPQHF.

This clonotype was seen a handful of times. This rearrangement joins TRBV30 to TRBJ1-5; D is possibly TRBD1 (5 bases). The CDR3 spans 14 residues. Looked up from germline, CDR1 is GTSNPN and CDR2 is SVGIG (reference sequence). The ends were cut back, 2 bases at V and 6 bases at J, with 14 bases in the middle. CDR3 coding DNA: TGTGCCTGGAGTAGACAGTCGGGGGGTCAGCCCCAGCATTTT. It codes for CAWSRQSGGQPQHF.

In this sample, this clonotype turned up a few times. This chain joins TRBV12-3 or TRBV12-4 and TRBJ1-4; TRBD1 agrees at 8 bases. This CDR3 comprises 17 residues. V shed 1 base, J shed 7 bases, and the junction held 11 bases outside the gene matches. The CDR3 coding sequence is TGTGCCAGCAGTTTAGTTAGGACAGGGTTGTCGGGTGAAAAACTGTTTTTT. Translation: CASSLVRTGLSGEKLFF.

This clonotype came up a few times. V and J are TRBV5-1 and TRBJ1-1; D uncertain. Germline V gene sequence: CDR1 SGHRS, CDR2 YFSETQ. This CDR3 is 14 amino acids long. V lost 0 bases and J 0 bases, leaving 6 bases between the germline ends. The chain's CDR3 is CASSLDPMNTEAFF. The CDR3 bases are TGCGCCAGCAGCTTGGACCCAATGAACACTGAAGCTTTCTTT.

This clonotype was seen more than once but under ten times. This chain uses TRBV6-6 with TRBJ1-1; tentative D call: TRBD1 (5 bases). The CDR3 runs 14 residues. V was cut by 6 bases and J by 0 bases, with 11 bases left in between. CDR1 and CDR2 (germline): MNHNY, SVGAGI (reference sequence). The CDR3 region is CASSRDGLNTEAFF. CDR3 DNA sequence: TGTGCCAGCAGCCGGGACGGACTGAACACTGAAGCTTTCTTT.

This clonotype was counted between two and nine times. The chain recombines TRBV7-9 with TRBJ1-2; TRBD1 agrees at 7 bases. CDR3 length: 13 residues. Germline values: CDR1 SEHNR, CDR2 FQNEAQ (reference sequence). J lost 8 bases, V lost 8 bases, and 11 bases had no gene match. The CDR3 DNA is TGTGCCAGCGGCAGCAGGGGGGGATTGGGCTACACCTTC. This gives the protein CASGSRGGLGYTF. The full variable domain, completed using reference TRBV7-9 and TRBJ1-2, is DTGVSQNPRHKITKRGQNVTFRCDPISEHNRLYWYRQTLGQGPEFLTYFQNEAQLEKSRLLSDRFSAERPKGSFSTLEIQRTEQGDSAMYLCASGSRGGLGYTFGSGTRLTVV.

The chain recombines TRBV20-1 with TRBJ2-3, with D maybe TRBD1 (5 bases). The CDR3 extends over 14 amino acids. Germline-derived CDR1 and CDR2 are DFQATT and SNEGSKA (reference sequence). The V end lost 7 bases, the J end lost 4 bases, and 18 bases lay between the germline ends. The CDR3 DNA reads TGCAGTGGGCGTGGAAATAAGGGGCCAGATACGCAGTATTTT. It translates to CSGRGNKGPDTQYF.

In this sample, this clonotype turned up a few times. This chain uses TRBV20-1 with TRBJ1-1, with 9 nucleotides matching TRBD1. The J segment lost 3 bases and the V segment lost 5 bases, leaving 4 bases of the junction unmatched. Germline CDR1 is DFQATT and CDR2 is SNEGSKA (reference sequence). This CDR3 comprises 13 residues. The CDR3 DNA reads as TGCAGTGCTGGGACAGGGAGGGACACTGAAGCTTTCTTT. Its protein product is CSAGTGRDTEAFF.

The rearrangement links TRBV12-3 or TRBV12-4 to TRBJ2-5, with 7 nucleotides matching TRBD1. J was trimmed by 5 bases and V by 7 bases; bases with no gene match: 7. The CDR3 loop spans 13 amino acids. The CDR3 DNA reads TGTGCCAGCAACCGACAGGGTGCGGAGACCCAGTACTTC. Amino acid sequence: CASNRQGAETQYF.

Details on this clonotype: The junction and the germline gene differ at one end; a read error may be behind it. The chain links TRBV30 to TRBJ2-3, with D perhaps TRBD1 (7 bases). This CDR3 region has 14 residues. CDR1 and CDR2 (germline): GTSNPN, SVGIG (reference sequence). Here the CDR3 reads CARRGHFGTDTQYF. In DNA, the CDR3 is TGTGCCCGGAGGGGGCATTTCGGCACAGATACGCAGTATTTT.

The chain uses TRBV7-2 and TRBJ1-2; no clear D gene. Trimming took off 5 bases at V and 6 bases at J, with 7 bases between the two ends. The CDR3 covers 11 residues. CDR1 SGHTA and CDR2 FQGNSA come from the germline V gene. The CDR3 loop is CASSARDGYTF. DNA of the CDR3: TGTGCCAGCAGCGCTCGAGATGGCTACACCTTC.

This clonotype was detected many times. This chain joins TRBV7-9 and TRBJ2-5, with a tentative D call TRBD1 (6 bases). The germline gives CDR1 SEHNR, CDR2 FQNEAQ (reference sequence). The CDR3 covers 12 residues. The V end lost 11 bases, the J end lost 0 bases, and 10 bases lay between the germline ends. The CDR3: CALPGDQETQYF. The CDR3 nucleotides are TGTGCCCTACCAGGGGACCAAGAGACCCAGTACTTC.

V is TRBV20-1 and J is TRBJ2-1, with TRBD2 as a possible D gene (6 bases). The germline V and J ends were trimmed by 3 bases and 3 bases, with 18 bases remaining between them. Germline values: CDR1 DFQATT, CDR2 SNEGSKA (reference sequence). This CDR3 has 16 residues. As DNA, the CDR3 is TGCAGTGCTAGGAATCAGGGTCTAGCGATCTACAATGAGCAGTTCTTC. It specifies CSARNQGLAIYNEQFF.

The chain carries TRBV14 and TRBJ1-1; D unclear. Germline V gene lookup returns CDR1 SGHDN and CDR2 FVKESK. V gave up 3 bases and J gave up 11 bases, with 16 bases separating them. The length of the CDR3 is 13 residues. In DNA form, the CDR3 reads TGTGCCAGCAGCCAGTTCCCACGGGATGGGGCTTTCTTT. Its protein is CASSQFPRDGAFF. The full variable domain, rest sourced from reference TRBV14 and TRBJ1-1, is EAGVTQFPSHSVIEKGQTVTLRCDPISGHDNLYWYRRVMGKEIKFLLHFVKESKQDESGMPNNRFLAERTGGTYSTLKVQPAELEDSGVYFCASSQFPRDGAFFGQGTRLTVV.

This clonotype showed up just a few times. This sequence joins TRBV6-1 and TRBJ1-2; TRBD1 matches at 11 bases. Germline V gene sequence: CDR1 MNHNS, CDR2 SASEGT. With 2 bases clipped from V and 4 bases from J, the junction kept 3 bases outside the gene matches. The CDR3 runs 15 residues. CDR3 protein: CASSERTGGPYGYTF. CDR3 bases: TGTGCCAGCAGTGAAAGGACAGGGGGCCCCTATGGCTACACCTTC.

The chain recombines TRBV20-1 with TRBJ2-5, with D possibly matching TRBD2 (7 bases). The CDR3 sequence is 14 residues long. Germline V gene lookup returns CDR1 DFQATT and CDR2 SNEGSKA (reference sequence). Trimming removed 3 bases from V and 2 bases from J, with 13 bases in between. The CDR3 sequence is CSASRGAGQETQYF. In DNA, the CDR3 is TGCAGTGCTAGTCGGGGGGCCGGGCAAGAGACCCAGTACTTC.

This clonotype was recorded once. V gene TRBV6-2 or TRBV6-3 combines with J gene TRBJ1-1; D gene unclear. The V and J ends lost 2 bases and 1 base respectively, with 8 bases between them. This CDR3 is 14 amino acids long. Germline V CDR1 and CDR2: MNHEY, SVGEGT. In nucleotides, the CDR3 is TGTGCCAGCAGTTACGGAGTTCCGAACACTGAAGCTTTCTTT. It is translated as CASSYGVPNTEAFF.